This TCR beta chain originates from a study of CD8 T cells in ankylosing spondylitis (dated by TCRdb to the late 2010s). Some background on the complete study: T cell receptor beta repertoires were profiled in healthy donors and ankylosing spondylitis patients so that disease-linked TCR variants could be found. In total, the full study cohort was made up of nearly 110 healthy donors and 25 to 30 ankylosing spondylitis patients. Samples of peripheral blood were taken, and for ankylosing spondylitis patients, synovial fluid was collected as well. Overall study results and their limits: Blood from ankylosing spondylitis patients appeared to be characterized by a TCR beta motif made up of seven or eight highly homologous amino acid variants. The disease-linked clones were reported to be significantly enriched in matched synovial fluid samples from ankylosing spondylitis patients. A CD8+ phenotype was shown by the disease-linked clones, which were found at relatively low frequencies in peripheral blood. Some motif variants were previously reported in synovial fluid and blood of reactive arthritis patients, suggesting common disease-initiation mechanisms.

The sample was run on an Illumina HiSeq 2500. TCR beta libraries were prepared by quantitative 5'-RACE with molecular barcodes. As for how the authors treated the data: To identify disease-linked TCR variants, a new computational method was used, one built on a probabilistic model of VDJ rearrangement. The public reads were reanalyzed by TCRdb: fastp trimming at Q25, MiXCR alignment, in-frame beta chains only. Identical CDR3 proteins give one entry, which carries the most common genes and DNA. TCRdb assigned the V and J calls; the authors' analysis was not used. This sample gives some 130,000 distinct CDR3 sequences in total; 12% to 15% of them show up just once. 2.5% to 3.5% of the sample goes to the ten largest clones. Relative to germline, V is 5 bases shorter and J is 9 bases shorter, with 20 bases between their ends. The germline V gene sets CDR1 to MDHEN and CDR2 to SYDVKM. The CDR3 has 15 amino acids, counting the end cysteine and phenylalanine. Just the 45-base CDR3 DNA is kept, in frame starting at base 1.

This clonotype was counted ten times or more. The antigen it recognizes is unknown. No quality values exist for individual bases; no much larger clone is one base distant. The V gene is TRBV28 and the J gene is TRBJ1-5, with the D gene not clear enough to name. The sample comprised blood, either unsorted or a sorted T cell fraction (not recorded which). The receptor's source is a female donor with ankylosing spondylitis or in good health (not recorded which). The DNA sequence reads TGTGCCAGCAGTCGCCTGACCCCCAGCAGGTCGCCCCAGCATTTT. This gives the protein CASSRLTPSRSPQHF. The full variable domain, completed from the reference TRBV28 and TRBJ1-5 proteins outside the CDR3, reads DVKVTQSSRYLVKRTGEKVFLECVQDMDHENMFWYRQDPGLGLRLIYFSYDVKMKEKGDIPEGYSVSREKKERFSLILESASTNQTSMYLCASSRLTPSRSPQHFGDGTRLSIL.